This TCR beta chain is drawn from a study of technical replicates of blood from a handful of donors. The repertoire was sequenced with immunoSEQ multiplex PCR; TCRdb's copy has only in-frame clones and lacks some. Among tens of thousands of clones listed, approximately 90% were seen once. This CDR3 is 14 amino acids long. V gave up 4 bases and J gave up 0 bases; unmatched junction bases: 3. Per germline, CDR1 SGHRS and CDR2 YFSETQ. This clone was picked up one time. The receptor's source is a human donor in good health. The specimen sequenced was T cells isolated from PBMCs. V and J are TRBV5-1 and TRBJ2-7, with 8 bases matching TRBD2. The CDR3 loop is CASSPAGASYEQYF. The CDR3, as DNA: TGCGCCAGCAGCCCAGCGGGAGCCTCCTACGAGCAGTACTTC.